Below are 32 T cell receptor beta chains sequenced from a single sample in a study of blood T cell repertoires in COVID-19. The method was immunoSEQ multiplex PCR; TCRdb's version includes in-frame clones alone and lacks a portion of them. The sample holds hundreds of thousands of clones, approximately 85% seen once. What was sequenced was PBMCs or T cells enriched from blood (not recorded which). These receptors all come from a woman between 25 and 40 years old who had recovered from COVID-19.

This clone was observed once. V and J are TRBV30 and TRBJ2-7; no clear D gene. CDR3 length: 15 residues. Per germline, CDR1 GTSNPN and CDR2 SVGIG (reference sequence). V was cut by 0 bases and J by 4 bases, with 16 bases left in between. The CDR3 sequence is CAWSVLSRRPYEQYF. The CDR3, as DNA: TGTGCCTGGAGTGTTTTATCTAGGCGGCCGTACGAGCAGTACTTC.

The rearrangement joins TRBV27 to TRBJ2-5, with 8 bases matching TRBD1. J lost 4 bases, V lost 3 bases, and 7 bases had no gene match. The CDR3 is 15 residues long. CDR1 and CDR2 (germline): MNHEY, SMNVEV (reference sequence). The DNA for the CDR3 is TGTGCCAGCAGTTTCCGGACAGGGCGGGGAGAGACCCAGTACTTC. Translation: CASSFRTGRGETQYF.

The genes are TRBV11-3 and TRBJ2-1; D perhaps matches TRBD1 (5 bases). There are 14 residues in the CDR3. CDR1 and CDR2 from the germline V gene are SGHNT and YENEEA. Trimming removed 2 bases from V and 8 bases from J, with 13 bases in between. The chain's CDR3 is CASSLSRLRDEQFF. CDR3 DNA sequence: TGTGCCAGCAGCTTAAGTCGACTCAGGGATGAGCAGTTCTTC. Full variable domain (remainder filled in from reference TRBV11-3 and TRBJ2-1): EAGVVQSPRYKIIEKKQPVAFWCNPISGHNTLYWYLQNLGQGPELLIRYENEEAVDDSQLPKDRFSAERLKGVDSTLKIQPAELGDSAVYLCASSLSRLRDEQFFGPGTRLTVL.

In DNA, the CDR3 is TGCGCCAGCAGCTTGTTGCCGGAGACAACTAATGAAAAACTGTTTTTT. It is translated as CASSLLPETTNEKLFF. The V call is TRBV5-1, the J call TRBJ1-4, with D uncertain. Trimming left V 1 base short and J 0 bases short, with 10 bases between. The CDR3 consists of 16 residues. Germline V gene sequence: CDR1 SGHRS, CDR2 YFSETQ.

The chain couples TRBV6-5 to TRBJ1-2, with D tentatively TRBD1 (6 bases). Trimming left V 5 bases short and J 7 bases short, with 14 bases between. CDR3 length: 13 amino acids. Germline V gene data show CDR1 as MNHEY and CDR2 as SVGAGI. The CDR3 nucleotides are TGTGCCAGCAGTAACAAGGGCAGGGGTGGCTACACCTTC. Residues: CASSNKGRGGYTF.

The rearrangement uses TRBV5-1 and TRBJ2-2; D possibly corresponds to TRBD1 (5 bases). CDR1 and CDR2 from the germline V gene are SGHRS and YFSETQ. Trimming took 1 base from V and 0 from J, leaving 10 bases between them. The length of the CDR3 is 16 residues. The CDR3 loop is CASSLWGGANTGELFF. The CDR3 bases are TGCGCCAGCAGCTTGTGGGGCGGAGCGAACACCGGGGAGCTGTTTTTT. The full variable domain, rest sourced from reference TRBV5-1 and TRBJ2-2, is KAGVTQTPRYLIKTRGQQVTLSCSPISGHRSVSWYQQTPGQGLQFLFEYFSETQRNKGNFPGRFSGRQFSNSRSEMNVSTLELGDSALYLCASSLWGGANTGELFFGEGSRLTVL.

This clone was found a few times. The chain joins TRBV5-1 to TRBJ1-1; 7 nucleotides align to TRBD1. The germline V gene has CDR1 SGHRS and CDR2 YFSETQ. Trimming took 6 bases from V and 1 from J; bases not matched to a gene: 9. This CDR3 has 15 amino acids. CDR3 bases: TGCGCCAGCACCATTTGGAGGGACAGGAACACTGAAGCTTTCTTT. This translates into CASTIWRDRNTEAFF.

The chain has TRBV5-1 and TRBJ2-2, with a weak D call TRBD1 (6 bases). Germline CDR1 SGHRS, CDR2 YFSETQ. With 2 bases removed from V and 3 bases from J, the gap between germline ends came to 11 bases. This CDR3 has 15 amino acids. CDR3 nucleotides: TGCGCCAGCAGCTTTGGAAACAGGGACACCGGGGAGCTGTTTTTT. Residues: CASSFGNRDTGELFF.

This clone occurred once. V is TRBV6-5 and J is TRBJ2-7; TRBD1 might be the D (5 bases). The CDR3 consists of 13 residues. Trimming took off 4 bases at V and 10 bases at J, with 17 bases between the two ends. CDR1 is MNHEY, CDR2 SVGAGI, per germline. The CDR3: CASSSSSQVPQYF. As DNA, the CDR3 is TGTGCCAGCAGTTCCTCGTCACAGGTCCCTCAGTACTTC.

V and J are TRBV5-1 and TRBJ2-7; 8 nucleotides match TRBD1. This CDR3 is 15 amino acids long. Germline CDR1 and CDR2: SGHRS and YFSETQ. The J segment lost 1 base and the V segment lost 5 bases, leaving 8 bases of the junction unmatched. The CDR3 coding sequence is TGCGCCAGCAGGACAACGGGACAGGCTTCCTACGAGCAGTACTTC. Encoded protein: CASRTTGQASYEQYF.

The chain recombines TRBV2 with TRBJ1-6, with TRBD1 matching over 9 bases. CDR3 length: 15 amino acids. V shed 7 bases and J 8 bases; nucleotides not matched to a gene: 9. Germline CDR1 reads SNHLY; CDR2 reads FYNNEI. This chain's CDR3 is CASTLLTGGDSPLHF. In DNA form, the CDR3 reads TGTGCCAGCACCCTCTTGACAGGGGGAGATTCACCCCTCCACTTT.

CDR3 region: CASSLSTDYGYTF. The CDR3 nucleotides read TGTGCCAGCAGCTTATCAACGGACTATGGCTACACCTTC. This chain joins TRBV11-2 and TRBJ1-2; D is uncertain. This CDR3 comprises 13 residues. Germline V gives CDR1 SGHAT, CDR2 FQNNGV. Trimming shortened V by 2 bases and J by 3 bases, and 7 bases separated the two germline ends. Together with reference TRBV11-2 and TRBJ1-2, the CDR3 gives the full variable domain: EAGVAQSPRYKIIEKRQSVAFWCNPISGHATLYWYQQILGQGPKLLIQFQNNGVVDDSQLPKDRFSAERLKGVDSTLKIQPAKLEDSAVYLCASSLSTDYGYTFGSGTRLTVV.

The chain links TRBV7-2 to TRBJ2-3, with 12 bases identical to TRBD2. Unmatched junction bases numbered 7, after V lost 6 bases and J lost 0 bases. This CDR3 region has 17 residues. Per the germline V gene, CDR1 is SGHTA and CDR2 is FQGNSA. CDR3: CASRAGLAGPSTDTQYF. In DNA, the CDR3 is TGTGCCAGCAGAGCGGGACTAGCGGGTCCTAGCACAGATACGCAGTATTTT.

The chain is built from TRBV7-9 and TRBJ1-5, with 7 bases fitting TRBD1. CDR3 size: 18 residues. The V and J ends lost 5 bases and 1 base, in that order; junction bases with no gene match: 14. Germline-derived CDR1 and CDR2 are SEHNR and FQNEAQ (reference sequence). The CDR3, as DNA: TGTGCCAGCAGCGTTGACAGGGACCCTTACTCGAGCAATCAGCCCCAGCATTTT. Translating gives CASSVDRDPYSSNQPQHF.

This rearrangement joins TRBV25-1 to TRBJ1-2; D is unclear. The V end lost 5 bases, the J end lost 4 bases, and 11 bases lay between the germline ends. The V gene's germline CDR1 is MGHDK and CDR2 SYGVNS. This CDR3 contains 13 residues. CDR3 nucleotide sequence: TGTGCCAGCAGTCCCAGTCCGGGCTATGGCTACACCTTC. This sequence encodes CASSPSPGYGYTF.

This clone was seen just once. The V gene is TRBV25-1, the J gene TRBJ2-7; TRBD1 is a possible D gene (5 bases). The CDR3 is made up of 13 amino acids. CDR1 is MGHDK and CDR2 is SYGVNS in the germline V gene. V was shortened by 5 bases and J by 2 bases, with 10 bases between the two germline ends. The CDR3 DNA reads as TGTGCCAGCAGTCAACGACAGCCCTACGAGCAGTACTTC. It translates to CASSQRQPYEQYF.

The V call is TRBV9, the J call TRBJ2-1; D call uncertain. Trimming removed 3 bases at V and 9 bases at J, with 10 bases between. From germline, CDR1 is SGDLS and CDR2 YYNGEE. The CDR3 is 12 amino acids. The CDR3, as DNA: TGTGCCAGCAGCGGCCGTTCGGGTGAGCAGTTCTTC. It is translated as CASSGRSGEQFF.

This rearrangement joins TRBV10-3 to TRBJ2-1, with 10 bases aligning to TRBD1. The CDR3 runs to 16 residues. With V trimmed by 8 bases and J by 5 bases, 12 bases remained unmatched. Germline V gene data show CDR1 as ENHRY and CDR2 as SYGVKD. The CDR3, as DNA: TGTGCCATCCATGAGGGTTTGGACAGGGGGAACAATGAGCAGTTCTTC. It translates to CAIHEGLDRGNNEQFF.

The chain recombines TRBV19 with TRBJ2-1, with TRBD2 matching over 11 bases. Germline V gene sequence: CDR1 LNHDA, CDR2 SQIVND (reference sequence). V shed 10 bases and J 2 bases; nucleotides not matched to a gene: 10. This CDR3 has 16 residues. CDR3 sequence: CATIPSGRTPYNEQFF. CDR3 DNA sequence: TGTGCCACAATCCCTAGCGGGAGGACTCCCTACAATGAGCAGTTCTTC.

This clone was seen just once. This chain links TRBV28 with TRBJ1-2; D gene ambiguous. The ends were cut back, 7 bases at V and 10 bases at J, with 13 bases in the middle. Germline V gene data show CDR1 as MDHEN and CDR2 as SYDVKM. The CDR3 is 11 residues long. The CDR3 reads CASTLRGNYTF. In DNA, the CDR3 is TGTGCCAGCACCTTACGGGGAAACTACACCTTC.

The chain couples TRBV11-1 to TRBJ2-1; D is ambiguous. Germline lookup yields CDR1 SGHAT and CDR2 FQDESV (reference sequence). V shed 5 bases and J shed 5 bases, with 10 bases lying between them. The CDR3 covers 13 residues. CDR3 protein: CASSLDEHNEQFF. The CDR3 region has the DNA TGTGCCAGCAGCCTAGACGAGCACAATGAGCAGTTCTTC.

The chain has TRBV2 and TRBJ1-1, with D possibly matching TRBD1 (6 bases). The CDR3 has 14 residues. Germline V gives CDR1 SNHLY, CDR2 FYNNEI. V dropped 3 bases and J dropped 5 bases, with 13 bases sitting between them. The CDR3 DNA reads TGTGCCAGCAGTGAGCAGGGGCGGGCGACTGAAGCTTTCTTT. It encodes CASSEQGRATEAFF.

CDR3 DNA sequence: TGCGCCAGCAGCTTAGGGACTATTAGGGAGACCCAGTACTTC. Amino acids: CASSLGTIRETQYF. The chain combines TRBV5-1 with TRBJ2-5; 7 bases align to TRBD2. The J segment lost 5 bases and the V segment lost 2 bases, leaving 6 bases of the junction unmatched. CDR1 and CDR2 from the germline V gene are SGHRS and YFSETQ. The CDR3 sequence is 14 residues long.

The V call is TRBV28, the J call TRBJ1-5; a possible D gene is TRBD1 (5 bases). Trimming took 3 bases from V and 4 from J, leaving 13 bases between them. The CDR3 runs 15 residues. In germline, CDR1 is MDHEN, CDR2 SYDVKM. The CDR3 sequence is CASSLDQGSNQPQHF. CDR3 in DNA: TGTGCCAGCAGTTTGGATCAGGGCTCAAATCAGCCCCAGCATTTT. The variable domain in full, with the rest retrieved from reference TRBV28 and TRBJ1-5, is DVKVTQSSRYLVKRTGEKVFLECVQDMDHENMFWYRQDPGLGLRLIYFSYDVKMKEKGDIPEGYSVSREKKERFSLILESASTNQTSMYLCASSLDQGSNQPQHFGDGTRLSIL.

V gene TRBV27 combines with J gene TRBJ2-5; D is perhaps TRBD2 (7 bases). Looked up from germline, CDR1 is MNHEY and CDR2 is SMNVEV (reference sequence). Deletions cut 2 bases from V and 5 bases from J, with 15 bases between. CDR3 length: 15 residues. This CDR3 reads CASSLIWGRGETQYF. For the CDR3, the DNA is TGTGCCAGCAGTTTAATCTGGGGGCGGGGGGAGACCCAGTACTTC.

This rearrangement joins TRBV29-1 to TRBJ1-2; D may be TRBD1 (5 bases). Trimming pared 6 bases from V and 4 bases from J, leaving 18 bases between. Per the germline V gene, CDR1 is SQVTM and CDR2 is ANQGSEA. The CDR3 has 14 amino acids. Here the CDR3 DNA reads TGCAGCGTAGCCCGGGTGGGGCAGAGCTATGGCTACACCTTC. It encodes CSVARVGQSYGYTF.

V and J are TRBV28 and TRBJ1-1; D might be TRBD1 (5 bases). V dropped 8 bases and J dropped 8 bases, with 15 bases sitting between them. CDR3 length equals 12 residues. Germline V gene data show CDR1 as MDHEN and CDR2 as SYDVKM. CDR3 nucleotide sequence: TGTGCCAGCTCCCCGGCACACAGGGAAGCTTTCTTT. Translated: CASSPAHREAFF.

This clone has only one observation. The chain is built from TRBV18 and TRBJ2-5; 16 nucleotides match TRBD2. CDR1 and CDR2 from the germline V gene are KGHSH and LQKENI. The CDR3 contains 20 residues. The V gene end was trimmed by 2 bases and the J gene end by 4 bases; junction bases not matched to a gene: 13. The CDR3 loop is CASSPSPGTSGGGAGETQYF. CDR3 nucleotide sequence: TGTGCCAGCTCACCAAGTCCCGGGACTAGCGGGGGGGGAGCGGGAGAGACCCAGTACTTC. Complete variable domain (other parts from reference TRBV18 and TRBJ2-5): NAGVMQNPRHLVRRRGQEARLRCSPMKGHSHVYWYRQLPEEGLKFMVYLQKENIIDESGMPKERFSAEFPKEGPSILRIQQVVRGDSAAYFCASSPSPGTSGGGAGETQYFGPGTRLLVL.

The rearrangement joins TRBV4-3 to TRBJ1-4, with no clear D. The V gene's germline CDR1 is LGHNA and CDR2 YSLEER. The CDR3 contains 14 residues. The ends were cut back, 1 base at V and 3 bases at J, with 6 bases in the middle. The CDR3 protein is CASSQGLANEKLFF. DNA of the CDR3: TGCGCCAGCAGCCAAGGGCTTGCTAATGAAAAACTGTTTTTT.

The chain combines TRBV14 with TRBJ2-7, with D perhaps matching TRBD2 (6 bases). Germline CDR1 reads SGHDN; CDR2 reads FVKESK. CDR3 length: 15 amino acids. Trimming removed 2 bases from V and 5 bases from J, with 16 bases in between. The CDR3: CASSQSDGRKDEQYF. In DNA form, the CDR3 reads TGTGCCAGCAGCCAAAGCGACGGGAGAAAGGACGAGCAGTACTTC.

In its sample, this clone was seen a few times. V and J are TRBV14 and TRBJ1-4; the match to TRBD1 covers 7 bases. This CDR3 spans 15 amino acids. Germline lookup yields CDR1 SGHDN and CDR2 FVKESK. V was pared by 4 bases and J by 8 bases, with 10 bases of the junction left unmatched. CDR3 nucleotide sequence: TGTGCCAGCAGCCCTCAACAGGGGCCGGGCGAAAAACTGTTTTTT. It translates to CASSPQQGPGEKLFF.

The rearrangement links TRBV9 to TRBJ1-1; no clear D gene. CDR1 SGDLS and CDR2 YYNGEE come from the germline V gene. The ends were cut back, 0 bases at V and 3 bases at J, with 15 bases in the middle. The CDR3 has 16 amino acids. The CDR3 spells CASSVGGPPGDTEAFF. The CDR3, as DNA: TGTGCCAGCAGCGTAGGAGGACCGCCCGGGGACACTGAAGCTTTCTTT.